Only a few counts were recorded for the clone carrying this T cell receptor beta chain. The data stem from a study of T-cell memory formation after mild COVID-19. TCRdb reanalysed the 5' RACE reads using MiXCR and keeps one entry per CDR3 protein. The sample lists 250,000 to 400,000 distinct CDR3 sequences, approximately 15% occurring once. This CDR3 has 14 amino acids. The ends lost 5 bases at V and 8 bases at J; junction bases unmatched: 8. Sequencing was done on a sample of PBMCs or a T cell subset sorted from them (not recorded which). The chain has TRBV12-3 or TRBV12-4 and TRBJ2-3; TRBD1 aligns across 9 bases. This TCR came from a man between 18 and 29 years old who had mild COVID-19 (a few samples of this study predate the infection). Cell type and time point are not known. The CDR3 spells CASSRGQGSVTQYF. The CDR3 region has the DNA TGTGCCAGCAGTCGAGGACAGGGGTCGGTTACGCAGTATTTT.